The 20 T cell receptor beta chains listed next were all sequenced from one sample in a study of blood T cell repertoires in COVID-19. Data came from immunoSEQ multiplex PCR; TCRdb stores just in-frame clones and leaves some out. The profile shows more than 85,000 clones, about 91% of them singletons. The sample taken for sequencing was peripheral blood. All receptors come from a man aged 18 to 29 with acute or convalescent COVID-19.

The J gene is TRBJ1-6, the V gene TRBV7-6, with 10 bases identical to TRBD1. V lost 4 bases, J lost 11 bases, and 5 bases stayed unmatched. The germline V gene encodes CDR1 SGHVS and CDR2 FNYEAQ. The CDR3 length is 14 residues. The CDR3 region has the DNA TGTGCCAGCAGCTCTGGACAGGGGGAGACACCCCTCCACTTT. It is translated as CASSSGQGETPLHF.

This chain joins TRBV5-4 and TRBJ2-3; D remains unclear. The V end was cut by 0 bases, the J end by 0 bases, with 5 bases between. This CDR3 is 14 amino acids long. CDR1 is SGHNT and CDR2 is YYREEE in the germline V gene (reference sequence). The CDR3 bases are TGTGCCAGCAGCTTGGGCGGTAGCACAGATACGCAGTATTTT. Translation gives CASSLGGSTDTQYF.

The CDR3 DNA is TGTGCCAGCAGCCAACGCGCCGGGACAGGGAACACTGAAGCTTTCTTT. It encodes CASSQRAGTGNTEAFF. The gene calls are TRBV14 and TRBJ1-1, with 8 bases that match TRBD1. The germline V gene encodes CDR1 SGHDN and CDR2 FVKESK. The CDR3 is 16 residues long. The V gene end was trimmed by 2 bases and the J gene end by 1 base; junction bases not matched to a gene: 6.

This rearrangement joins TRBV18 to TRBJ2-1; 9 bases are shared with TRBD1. This CDR3 has 18 amino acids. V shed 1 base, J shed 12 bases, and the junction held 19 bases outside the gene matches. CDR1 is KGHSH and CDR2 is LQKENI in the germline V gene. For the CDR3, the DNA is TGTGCCAGCTCACCACGGGGACAGGGTGGACGATGGAGGGAAGGGCAGTTCTTC. It codes for CASSPRGQGGRWREGQFF.

The chain is built from TRBV5-4 and TRBJ2-2; D unclear. Germline values: CDR1 SGHNT, CDR2 YYREEE (reference sequence). There are 15 residues in the CDR3. The germline V and J ends were trimmed by 3 bases and 1 base, with 10 bases remaining between them. The DNA for the CDR3 is TGTGCCAGCAGCTCCCGAGGCGGGAACACCGGGGAGCTGTTTTTT. Translated: CASSSRGGNTGELFF.

This chain uses TRBV5-1 with TRBJ1-4, with 12 positions matching TRBD1. The CDR3 has 15 amino acids. The V gene's germline CDR1 is SGHRS and CDR2 YFSETQ. Trimming removed 0 bases from V and 8 bases from J; junction bases left unmatched: 2. The CDR3 sequence: CASSLAGTGGEKLFF. Here the CDR3 DNA reads TGCGCCAGCAGCTTGGCCGGGACAGGGGGCGAAAAACTGTTTTTT.

V usage is TRBV6-5 and J usage is TRBJ1-1, with 7 bases fitting TRBD1. V trimming: 4 bases; J trimming: 7 bases; junction bases outside the gene matches: 6. The CDR3 runs to 13 residues. Germline CDR1 MNHEY, CDR2 SVGAGI. CDR3 loop: CASSSDRDLEAFF. The CDR3 nucleotides are TGTGCCAGCAGTTCCGACAGGGACCTTGAAGCTTTCTTT.

The J gene is TRBJ1-2, the V gene TRBV30, with 8 bases identical to TRBD1. Germline V CDR1 and CDR2: GTSNPN, SVGIG (reference sequence). V shed 3 bases and J 6 bases; nucleotides not matched to a gene: 9. This CDR3 is 14 amino acids long. CDR3 nucleotides: TGTGCCTGGAGCAGACAGGGGCGAGGCGATGGCTACACCTTC. This translates into CAWSRQGRGDGYTF. The variable domain in full, completed from reference TRBV30 and TRBJ1-2, reads SQTIHQWPATLVQPVGSPLSLECTVEGTSNPNLYWYRQAAGRGLQLLFYSVGIGQISSEVPQNLSASRPQDRQFILSSKKLLLSDSGFYLCAWSRQGRGDGYTFGSGTRLTVV.

V gene TRBV18 combines with J gene TRBJ1-2; 12 positions agree with TRBD1. Germline-derived CDR1 and CDR2 are KGHSH and LQKENI. J was trimmed by 4 bases and V by 3 bases; bases with no gene match: 12. The CDR3 totals 18 residues. The DNA of the CDR3 is TGTGCCAGCTCACCCAGTCCCGGGACAGGGGGCGCCGGCTATGGCTACACCTTC. It encodes CASSPSPGTGGAGYGYTF. The complete variable domain, with remaining parts taken from reference TRBV18 and TRBJ1-2, reads NAGVMQNPRHLVRRRGQEARLRCSPMKGHSHVYWYRQLPEEGLKFMVYLQKENIIDESGMPKERFSAEFPKEGPSILRIQQVVRGDSAAYFCASSPSPGTGGAGYGYTFGSGTRLTVV.

The rearrangement links TRBV2 to TRBJ2-2; weak D call: TRBD2 (6 bases). The CDR3 has 14 residues. Trimming removed 3 bases from V and 7 bases from J, with 12 bases in between. Germline CDR1 is SNHLY and CDR2 is FYNNEI. DNA of the CDR3: TGTGCCAGCAGTGAGTGGGGGGTAATCGGGGAGCTGTTTTTT. Translation: CASSEWGVIGELFF.

The chain joins TRBV6-1 to TRBJ1-3; D is ambiguous. CDR1 is MNHNS and CDR2 is SASEGT in the germline V gene. The CDR3 has 16 residues. V lost 0 bases and J 0 bases, leaving 9 bases between the germline ends. Written as DNA, the CDR3 is TGTGCCAGCAGTGAAGCCTGGGAGGCCTCTGGAAACACCATATATTTT. It codes for CASSEAWEASGNTIYF.

This clone was detected only a few times. The chain joins TRBV13 to TRBJ1-2; TRBD1 matches 8 bases. With V trimmed by 5 bases and J by 2 bases, 4 bases remained unmatched. The CDR3 runs 14 residues. CDR1 and CDR2 (germline): PRHDT, FYEKMQ (reference sequence). CDR3 amino acids: CASSGTGVNYGYTF. Written as DNA, the CDR3 is TGTGCCAGCAGCGGGACAGGAGTAAACTATGGCTACACCTTC. The variable domain in full, with the rest retrieved from reference TRBV13 and TRBJ1-2, is AAGVIQSPRHLIKEKRETATLKCYPIPRHDTVYWYQQGPGQDPQFLISFYEKMQSDKGSIPDRFSAQQFSDYHSELNMSSLELGDSALYFCASSGTGVNYGYTFGSGTRLTVV.

The CDR3 loop is CASSRGGEGLTTDTQYF. CDR3 DNA sequence: TGTGCCAGCAGTCGCGGAGGGGAAGGCCTTACCACAGATACGCAGTATTTT. This chain links TRBV2 with TRBJ2-3; D possibly corresponds to TRBD2 (6 bases). The V end was cut by 5 bases, the J end by 2 bases, with 20 bases between. The CDR3 contains 17 residues. Germline CDR1 and CDR2: SNHLY and FYNNEI.

The chain links TRBV19 to TRBJ1-1; no reliable D call. CDR3 length equals 11 residues. Germline-derived CDR1 and CDR2 are LNHDA and SQIVND (reference sequence). V lost 3 bases to trimming and J lost 7 bases, with 6 bases between them. The CDR3: CASSIWLEAFF. The CDR3 nucleotides are TGTGCCAGTAGTATTTGGCTTGAAGCTTTCTTT.

Only one count was recorded for this clone. The V gene is TRBV9, the J gene TRBJ1-1; D not resolved. V dropped 0 bases and J dropped 2 bases, with 14 bases sitting between them. Germline V gene sequence: CDR1 SGDLS, CDR2 YYNGEE. The CDR3 is 16 amino acids. The CDR3 DNA follows: TGTGCCAGCAGCGTAGGAGGCCTGGCGATTAACACTGAAGCTTTCTTT. It yields the protein CASSVGGLAINTEAFF.

A single count supports this clone. CDR3 DNA sequence: TGTGCCACCAGTGACCCGGAGGGCGGCTCCTACGAGCAGTACTTC. Its translation is CATSDPEGGSYEQYF. The rearrangement joins TRBV24-1 to TRBJ2-7; a weak D match, TRBD2 (6 bases). V was shortened by 4 bases and J by 0 bases, with 12 bases between the two germline ends. Germline V gives CDR1 KGHDR, CDR2 SFDVKD. This CDR3 is built from 15 residues.

This chain uses TRBV19 with TRBJ2-7; TRBD1 agrees at 8 bases. Germline CDR1 and CDR2: LNHDA and SQIVND (reference sequence). V lost 2 bases to trimming and J lost 2 bases; unmatched junction nucleotides: 5. The CDR3 is 15 amino acids. This chain's CDR3 is CASSIQTGGAYEQYF. In nucleotides, the CDR3 is TGTGCCAGTAGTATACAAACAGGGGGTGCCTACGAGCAGTACTTC.

The genes are TRBV11-2 and TRBJ1-2; 8 bases match TRBD1. The trim removed 2 bases at V and 0 bases at J, leaving 8 bases unmatched. The CDR3 loop spans 17 amino acids. Germline CDR1 is SGHAT and CDR2 is FQNNGV. The chain's CDR3 is CASSLRTGYPANYGYTF. The CDR3 coding sequence is TGTGCCAGCAGCTTAAGGACAGGGTACCCAGCTAACTATGGCTACACCTTC.

This clone was seen a single time. The CDR3: CASSQLTGIYEQFF. CDR3 DNA sequence: TGTGCCAGCAGCCAGCTTACAGGGATTTATGAGCAGTTCTTC. This sequence joins TRBV14 and TRBJ2-1, with D possibly being TRBD1 (6 bases). V lost 3 bases and J 8 bases, leaving 14 bases between the germline ends. The CDR3 consists of 14 residues. CDR1 is SGHDN and CDR2 is FVKESK in the germline V gene.

Only one count was recorded for this clone. This sequence joins TRBV7-2 and TRBJ2-3; 11 bases line up with TRBD2. V was clipped by 4 bases and J by 6 bases; unmatched bases: 18. Looked up from germline, CDR1 is SGHTA and CDR2 is FQGNSA. The CDR3 runs to 19 residues. CDR3 in amino acids: CASSSRGRTSGHQGDTQYF. DNA of the CDR3: TGTGCCAGCAGCTCGCGAGGACGGACTAGCGGGCATCAGGGGGATACGCAGTATTTT. The variable domain in full, with the rest retrieved from reference TRBV7-2 and TRBJ2-3, is GAGVSQSPSNKVTEKGKDVELRCDPISGHTALYWYRQSLGQGLEFLIYFQGNSAPDKSGLPSDRFSAERTGGSVSTLTIQRTQQEDSAVYLCASSSRGRTSGHQGDTQYFGPGTRLTVL.